A selection of T cell receptor beta chains follows, all from one sample in a study of blood T cell repertoires in COVID-19. Generated by immunoSEQ multiplex PCR, the TCRdb table keeps only in-frame clones and is missing some. The sample includes a few hundred thousand clones, around 93% of them seen just once. Sequencing used PBMCs or T cells enriched from blood (not recorded which). Source of these receptors: a human donor in a cohort exposed to, infected with or recovered from COVID-19 (not recorded which). The donor label of this sample is uncertain. Each CDR3 is given with its conserved first and last residue. The order of the fields is CDR3 protein, CDR3 DNA, V gene, J gene, clone size, D gene. A D gene is named only where the DNA matches it firmly. A row's size may be missing; if present it is once, few, many or a size class.

CASRGEGGGTSEQYF	TGTGCCAGTAGGGGCGAGGGCGGGGGAACGAGCGAGCAGTACTTC	TRBV19	TRBJ2-7	.	TRBD2
CASSPGTSDTDTQYF	TGTGCCAGCAGTCCCGGGACTAGCGACACAGATACGCAGTATTTT	TRBV6-2/TRBV6-3	TRBJ2-3	medium-sized	TRBD2
CASSLTIADLGTGELFF	TGTGCCAGTAGCTTGACTATAGCGGATCTTGGCACCGGGGAGCTGTTTTTT	TRBV19	TRBJ2-2	.	.
CASSEWTGASGTQYF	TGTGCCAGCAGTGAATGGACAGGGGCCTCGGGGACCCAGTACTTC	TRBV2	TRBJ2-5	.	TRBD1
CASRLTPSYEQYF	TGTGCCAGCAGACTGACACCCTCCTACGAGCAGTACTTC	TRBV27	TRBJ2-7	.	.
CASSSGQGNLPQHF	TGTGCCAGCTCCTCCGGACAGGGCAATTTGCCCCAGCATTTT	TRBV18	TRBJ1-5	.	TRBD1
CSVGPPRGWGYGYTF	TGCAGCGTTGGCCCCCCACGGGGGTGGGGCTATGGCTACACCTTC	TRBV29-1	TRBJ1-2	.	.
CASSLASTGGYNEQFF	TGCGCCAGCAGCTTGGCCTCGACGGGGGGGTACAATGAGCAGTTCTTC	TRBV5-1	TRBJ2-1	.	TRBD2
CASSSGGYSYNEQFF	TGTGCCAGCAGCTCCGGGGGGTACTCCTACAATGAGCAGTTCTTC	TRBV11-1	TRBJ2-1	.	TRBD2
CASSSAGGVPPTEQFF	TGTGCCAGCAGCTCCGCGGGGGGGGTACCTCCCACCGAGCAGTTCTTC	TRBV7-3	TRBJ2-1	few	TRBD2
CASSQVSGGYEQYF	TGCGCCAGCAGCCAAGTATCCGGGGGGTACGAGCAGTACTTC	TRBV4-1	TRBJ2-7	.	TRBD2
CASSQGALGGFEAFF	TGCGCCAGCAGCCAAGGGGCCCTGGGGGGTTTTGAAGCTTTCTTT	TRBV4-1	TRBJ1-1	.	.
CASRTVGIGEEKLFF	TGTGCCAGCCGGACAGTTGGGATTGGAGAGGAAAAACTGTTTTTT	TRBV19	TRBJ1-4	.	.
CASSLGNLRDGYTF	TGTGCCAGCAGCTTAGGCAATCTCAGGGATGGCTACACCTTC	TRBV5-4	TRBJ1-2	.	.
CASSASVNTGELFF	TGTGCCAGCAGCGCTAGCGTGAACACCGGGGAGCTGTTTTTT	TRBV27	TRBJ2-2	.	.
CASSLAGNADTQYF	TGTGCCAGCAGTTTGGCAGGGAACGCAGATACGCAGTATTTT	TRBV6-2/TRBV6-3	TRBJ2-3	once	.
CAWSPGQQNQPQHF	TGTGCCTGGAGCCCGGGACAGCAAAATCAGCCCCAGCATTTT	TRBV30	TRBJ1-5	.	TRBD1
CASLGGSGNTIYF	TGCGCGTCGCTTGGAGGGTCTGGAAACACCATATATTTT	TRBV4-1	TRBJ1-3	once	.